This T cell receptor beta chain was documented in a study of T-cell memory formation after mild COVID-19. From 5'RACE with constant-segment primers came TCR alpha and TCR beta cDNA libraries that carried sample barcodes and UMIs. Using its own MiXCR run on the 5' RACE reads, TCRdb lists one record per CDR3 protein. This table has 200,000 to 300,000 distinct CDR3 sequences, 16% appearing once. The sample holds a few counts of this clonotype. This receptor was obtained from a young man who had mild COVID-19 (a few samples of this study predate the infection). Cell type and time point are not known. Material for sequencing was PBMCs or a T cell subset sorted from them (not recorded which).

CDR3 sequence (DNA): TGTGCCAGCAGCCAAATCGGGACCCAGTACTTC. Amino acids: CASSQIGTQYF. This chain connects TRBV6-2 or TRBV6-3 to TRBJ2-5; no reliable D call. Trimming pared 6 bases from V and 7 bases from J, leaving 9 bases between. Germline V gene sequence: CDR1 MNHEY, CDR2 SVGEGT. The CDR3 length is 11 residues.